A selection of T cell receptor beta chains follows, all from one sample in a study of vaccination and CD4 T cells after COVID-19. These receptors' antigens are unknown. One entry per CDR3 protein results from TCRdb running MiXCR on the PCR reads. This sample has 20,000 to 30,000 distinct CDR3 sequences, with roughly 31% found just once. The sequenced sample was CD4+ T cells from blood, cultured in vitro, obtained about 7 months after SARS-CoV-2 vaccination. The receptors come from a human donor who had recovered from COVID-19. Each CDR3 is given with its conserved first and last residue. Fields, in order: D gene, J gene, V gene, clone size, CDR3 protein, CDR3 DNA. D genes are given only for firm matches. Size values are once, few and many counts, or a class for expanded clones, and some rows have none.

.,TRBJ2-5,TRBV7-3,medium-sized,CASSLGRETQYF,TGTGCCAGCAGCTTAGGCCGAGAGACCCAGTACTTC
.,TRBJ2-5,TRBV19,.,CASSRTSKETQYF,TGTGCCAGTAGCAGGACAAGTAAAGAGACCCAGTACTTC
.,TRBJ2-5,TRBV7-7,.,CASSFGLIKGGETQYF,TGTGCTAGCAGCTTCGGCCTCATAAAAGGTGGAGAGACCCAGTACTTC
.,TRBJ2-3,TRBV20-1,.,CSAHSPIPRTSTDTQYF,TGCAGTGCCCATAGCCCGATACCGAGGACAAGCACAGATACGCAGTATTTT
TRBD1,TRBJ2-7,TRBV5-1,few,CASSLIGQGADEQYF,TGCGCCAGCAGCCTCATCGGTCAGGGGGCCGACGAGCAGTACTTC
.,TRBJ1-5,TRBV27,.,CASSLSKVSGQPQHF,TGTGCCAGCAGTTTATCCAAGGTTTCAGGCCAGCCCCAGCATTTT
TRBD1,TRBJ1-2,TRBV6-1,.,CASSPDRAFYGYTF,TGTGCCAGCAGTCCGGACAGGGCTTTCTATGGCTACACCTTC
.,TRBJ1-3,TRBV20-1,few,CSASRDLNTIYF,TGCAGTGCTTCCCGGGACCTAAACACCATATATTTT
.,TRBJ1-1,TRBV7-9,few,CASSLSRLNTEAFF,TGTGCCAGCAGCTTAAGTCGGCTCAACACTGAAGCTTTCTTT
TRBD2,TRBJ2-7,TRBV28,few,CASSLVAGVREQYF,TGTGCCAGCAGTTTAGTTGCGGGAGTTCGCGAGCAGTACTTC
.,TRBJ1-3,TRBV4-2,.,CASSPYQGVVNGNTIYF,TGTGCCAGCAGCCCTTATCAAGGGGTAGTTAATGGAAACACCATATATTTT
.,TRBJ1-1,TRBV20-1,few,CSAGEPGVYTEAFF,TGCAGTGCTGGGGAGCCAGGGGTGTACACTGAAGCTTTCTTT
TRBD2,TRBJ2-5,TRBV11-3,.,CASSLARTSGGIKETQYF,TGTGCCAGCAGCTTAGCCCGGACTAGCGGGGGTATCAAAGAGACCCAGTACTTC
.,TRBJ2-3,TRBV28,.,CASRTPGVHTQYF,TGTGCCAGCAGAACTCCGGGTGTTCATACGCAGTATTTT
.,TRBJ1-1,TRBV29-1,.,CSVDKGGTEAFF,TGCAGCGTTGATAAGGGCGGCACTGAAGCTTTCTTT
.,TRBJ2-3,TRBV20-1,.,CSARSFTDTQYF,TGCAGTGCTAGGAGTTTCACAGATACGCAGTATTTT
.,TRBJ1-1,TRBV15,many,CATSGRVHEAEAFF,TGTGCCACCAGCGGCCGGGTCCACGAGGCTGAAGCTTTCTTT
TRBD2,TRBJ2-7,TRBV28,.,CASSGTGTSQYEQYF,TGTGCCAGCAGTGGAACCGGGACTAGCCAATACGAGCAGTACTTC
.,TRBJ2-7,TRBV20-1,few,CSARDWGEQYF,TGCAGTGCTAGAGATTGGGGCGAGCAGTACTTC
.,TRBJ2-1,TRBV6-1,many,CASSVEGVANEQFF,TGTGCCAGCAGCGTGGAGGGAGTCGCCAATGAGCAGTTCTTC
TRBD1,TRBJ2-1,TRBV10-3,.,CAIRTGGNEQFF,TGTGCCATCAGGACAGGGGGGAATGAGCAGTTCTTC
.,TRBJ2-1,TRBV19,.,CASGDEQFF,TGTGCCAGCGGGGATGAGCAGTTCTTC
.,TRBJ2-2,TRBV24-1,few,CATSGTSTGELFF,TGTGCCACCAGTGGAACGAGCACCGGGGAGCTGTTTTTT
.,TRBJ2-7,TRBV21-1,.,CASRSGDYEQYF,TGTGCCAGCAGAAGCGGGGACTACGAGCAGTACTTC
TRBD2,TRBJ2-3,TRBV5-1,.,CASSGRGDGTDTQYF,TGCGCCAGCTCCGGTCGGGGGGACGGCACAGATACGCAGTATTTT
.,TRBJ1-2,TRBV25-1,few,CASSGPGGYGYTF,TGTGCCAGCAGTGGACCCGGGGGCTATGGCTACACCTTC
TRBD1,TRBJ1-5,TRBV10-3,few,CAISAGTGGRSNQPQHF,TGTGCCATCAGTGCCGGGACAGGGGGTAGGAGCAATCAGCCCCAGCATTTT
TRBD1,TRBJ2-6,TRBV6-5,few,CASSWTGGSGANVLTF,TGTGCCAGCAGTTGGACAGGGGGCTCTGGGGCCAACGTCCTGACTTTC
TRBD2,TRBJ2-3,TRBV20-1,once,CSARPSGSQDTQYF,TGCAGTGCTAGGCCTAGCGGGAGCCAAGATACGCAGTATTTT
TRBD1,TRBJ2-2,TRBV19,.,CASSKTGGSTGELFF,TGTGCCAGTAGTAAGACAGGGGGTAGCACCGGGGAGCTGTTTTTT
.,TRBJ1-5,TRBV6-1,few,CASSRYSNQPQHF,TGTGCCAGCAGTCGTTATAGCAATCAGCCCCAGCATTTT
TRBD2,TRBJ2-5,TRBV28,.,CAGGSGRAQETQYF,TGTGCGGGGGGGAGCGGGAGGGCCCAGGAGACCCAGTACTTC
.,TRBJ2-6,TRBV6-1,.,CASSLRDAGANVLTF,TGTGCCAGCAGTCTCAGGGATGCGGGGGCCAACGTCCTGACTTTC
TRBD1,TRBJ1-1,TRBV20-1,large,CSAIGAQGASTEAFF,TGCAGTGCCATTGGCGCACAGGGGGCAAGTACTGAAGCTTTCTTT
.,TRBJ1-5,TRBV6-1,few,CASTEWGQIHQPQHF,TGTGCCAGCACCGAATGGGGACAAATACATCAGCCCCAGCATTTT
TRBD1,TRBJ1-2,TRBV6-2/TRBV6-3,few,CASSRTGDGYTF,TGTGCCAGCAGCAGGACAGGGGACGGCTACACCTTC
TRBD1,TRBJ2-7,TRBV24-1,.,CATSDRTGYEQYF,TGTGCCACCAGTGACCGGACAGGGTACGAGCAGTACTTC
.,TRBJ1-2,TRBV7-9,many,CASSPTGAGSYGYTF,TGTGCCAGCAGCCCAACGGGGGCAGGGTCCTATGGCTACACCTTC
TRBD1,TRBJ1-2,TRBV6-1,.,CASSRADRVYNYGYTF,TGTGCCAGCAGTCGGGCTGACAGGGTATATAACTATGGCTACACCTTC
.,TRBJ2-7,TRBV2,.,CASSVAPPGQQYF,TGTGCCAGCAGTGTGGCCCCACCGGGACAGCAGTACTTC
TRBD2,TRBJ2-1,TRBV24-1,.,CATSVHRTSGTVEQFF,TGTGCCACCAGTGTCCATCGGACTAGCGGGACCGTTGAGCAGTTCTTC
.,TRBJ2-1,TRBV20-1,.,CSARGLTGYEQFF,TGCAGTGCTAGAGGGTTGACAGGTTATGAGCAGTTCTTC
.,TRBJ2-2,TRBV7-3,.,CASRLRGNTGELFF,TGTGCCAGCAGACTAAGGGGAAACACCGGGGAGCTGTTTTTT
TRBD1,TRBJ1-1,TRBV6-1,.,CASSTRDRNTEAFF,TGTGCCAGCAGCACCCGGGACAGGAACACTGAAGCTTTCTTT
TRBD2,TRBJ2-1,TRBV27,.,CASSLLSGNYNEQFF,TGTGCCAGCAGTTTACTTAGCGGGAACTACAATGAGCAGTTCTTC
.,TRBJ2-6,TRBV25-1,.,CASSTQDAVLTF,TGTGCCAGCAGCACCCAGGATGCCGTCCTGACTTTC
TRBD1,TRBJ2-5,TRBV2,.,CASRRETGGIGETQYF,TGTGCCAGCCGGAGGGAGACAGGGGGCATCGGGGAGACCCAGTACTTC
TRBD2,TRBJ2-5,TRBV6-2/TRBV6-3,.,CASRPRLAGDRDQETQYF,TGTGCCAGCAGGCCCAGACTAGCGGGGGACAGGGACCAAGAGACCCAGTACTTC
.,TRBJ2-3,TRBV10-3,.,CAISERRDTDTQYF,TGTGCCATCAGTGAGCGGCGGGACACAGATACGCAGTATTTT